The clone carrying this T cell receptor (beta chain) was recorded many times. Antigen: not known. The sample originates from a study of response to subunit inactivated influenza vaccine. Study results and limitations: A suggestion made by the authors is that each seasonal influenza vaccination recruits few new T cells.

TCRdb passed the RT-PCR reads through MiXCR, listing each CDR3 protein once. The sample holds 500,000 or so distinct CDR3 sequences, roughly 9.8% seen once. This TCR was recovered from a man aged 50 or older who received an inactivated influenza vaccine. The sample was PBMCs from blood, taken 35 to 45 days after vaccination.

The CDR3 region is CASSYSIESSGTHEQYF. CDR3 DNA: TGTGCCAGCAGTTACTCGATTGAGTCTAGCGGGACCCACGAGCAGTACTTC. The V and J genes are TRBV6-5 and TRBJ2-7, with TRBD2 identical over 9 bases. V lost 0 bases to trimming and J lost 5 bases; unmatched junction nucleotides: 11. CDR3 length equals 17 residues. Germline V CDR1 and CDR2: MNHEY, SVGAGI.